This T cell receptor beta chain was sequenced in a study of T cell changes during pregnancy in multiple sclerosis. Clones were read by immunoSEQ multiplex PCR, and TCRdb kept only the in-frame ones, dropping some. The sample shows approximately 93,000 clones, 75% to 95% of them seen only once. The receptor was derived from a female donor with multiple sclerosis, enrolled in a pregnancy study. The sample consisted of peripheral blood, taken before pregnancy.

CDR3 residues: CASSGTGGRTEAFF. DNA for the CDR3: TGCGCCAGCAGTGGGACAGGGGGTCGGACTGAAGCTTTCTTT. The rearrangement uses TRBV23-1 and TRBJ1-1, with 11 bases that match TRBD1. TRBV23-1 is an ORF for which the function is uncertain. The V gene end was trimmed by 5 bases and the J gene end by 5 bases; junction bases not matched to a gene: 4. The CDR3 consists of 14 residues.